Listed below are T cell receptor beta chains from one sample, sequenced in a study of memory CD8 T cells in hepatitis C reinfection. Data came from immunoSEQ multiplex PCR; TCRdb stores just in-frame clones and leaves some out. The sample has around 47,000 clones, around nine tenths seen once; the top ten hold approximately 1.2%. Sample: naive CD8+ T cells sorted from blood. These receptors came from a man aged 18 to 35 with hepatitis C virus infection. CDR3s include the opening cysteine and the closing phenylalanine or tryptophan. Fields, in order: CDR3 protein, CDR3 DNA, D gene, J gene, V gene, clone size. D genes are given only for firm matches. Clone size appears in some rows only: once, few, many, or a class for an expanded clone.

CDR3: CASSWTTGGIETQYF; DNA: TGCGCCAGCAGCTGGACAACAGGGGGCATAGAGACCCAGTACTTC; D: TRBD1; J: TRBJ2-5; V: TRBV5-1; size: NA
CDR3: CASSFSYRENTEAFF; DNA: TGTGCCAGCAGTTTCTCTTACAGGGAGAACACTGAAGCTTTCTTT; D: NA; J: TRBJ1-1; V: TRBV27; size: NA
CDR3: CASSATRGKQFF; DNA: TGTGCCAGCAGTGCCACCAGGGGGAAGCAGTTCTTC; D: TRBD1; J: TRBJ2-1; V: TRBV27; size: NA
CDR3: CASSVGVTNEQYF; DNA: TGTGCCAGCAGCGTAGGCGTAACCAACGAGCAGTACTTC; D: NA; J: TRBJ2-7; V: TRBV9; size: few
CDR3: CASSLLDTEQFF; DNA: TGTGCCAGCAGCTTGCTAGATACTGAGCAGTTCTTC; D: NA; J: TRBJ2-1; V: TRBV5-4; size: NA
CDR3: CSVEEYEGGVYEQYF; DNA: TGCAGCGTTGAAGAGTATGAAGGGGGCGTCTACGAGCAGTACTTC; D: TRBD1; J: TRBJ2-7; V: TRBV29-1; size: NA
CDR3: CASSSGQGSYEQYF; DNA: TGTGCCAGCAGTTCCGGACAGGGTTCCTACGAGCAGTACTTC; D: TRBD1; J: TRBJ2-7; V: TRBV6-5; size: few
CDR3: CASSLETGASNEQFF; DNA: TGTGCCAGCAGCTTAGAAACAGGGGCCTCCAATGAGCAGTTCTTC; D: TRBD1; J: TRBJ2-1; V: TRBV7-9; size: NA
CDR3: CASSLGHSGQFF; DNA: TGTGCCAGCAGCCTAGGACACTCCGGGCAGTTCTTC; D: NA; J: TRBJ2-1; V: TRBV27; size: NA
CDR3: CASSEGAGGGYGYTF; DNA: TGTGCCAGCAGTGAAGGCGCAGGGGGCGGTTATGGCTACACCTTC; D: TRBD1; J: TRBJ1-2; V: TRBV2; size: NA
CDR3: CASSQSQGTNEKLFF; DNA: TGCGCCAGCAGCCAATCACAGGGGACTAATGAAAAACTGTTTTTT; D: TRBD1; J: TRBJ1-4; V: TRBV4-1; size: few
CDR3: CASSLWKEENYEQYF; DNA: TGTGCCAGCAGTTTGTGGAAGGAAGAGAACTACGAGCAGTACTTC; D: NA; J: TRBJ2-7; V: TRBV28; size: NA
CDR3: CASTVRGRGRAYGYTF; DNA: TGCGCCAGCACCGTCAGGGGCAGGGGGCGCGCCTATGGCTACACCTTC; D: TRBD1; J: TRBJ1-2; V: TRBV10-1; size: NA
CDR3: CASSQDWADRSTDTQYF; DNA: TGCGCCAGCAGCCAAGATTGGGCAGACAGGTCCACAGATACGCAGTATTTT; D: NA; J: TRBJ2-3; V: TRBV4-3; size: few
CDR3: CASSEELAGDLETQYF; DNA: TGTGCCAGCAGTGAGGAACTAGCGGGAGATCTTGAGACCCAGTACTTC; D: TRBD2; J: TRBJ2-5; V: TRBV2; size: NA
CDR3: CAWSVLDTGELFF; DNA: TGTGCCTGGAGTGTACTGGACACCGGGGAGCTGTTTTTT; D: NA; J: TRBJ2-2; V: TRBV30; size: NA
CDR3: CASSLGGRAWEQFF; DNA: TGTGCCAGCAGCTTAGGCGGGAGGGCCTGGGAGCAGTTCTTC; D: TRBD2; J: TRBJ2-1; V: TRBV7-2; size: NA
CDR3: CASKSRGTDTQYF; DNA: TGTGCCAGCAAATCGAGGGGCACAGATACGCAGTATTTT; D: NA; J: TRBJ2-3; V: TRBV6-5; size: once
CDR3: CASSIGGMNTEAFF; DNA: TGTGCCAGTAGTATTGGAGGGATGAACACTGAAGCTTTCTTT; D: NA; J: TRBJ1-1; V: TRBV19; size: NA
CDR3: CASSPELSSYNEQLF; DNA: TGTGCCAGCAGCCCCGAACTTAGCTCCTACAATGAGCAGCTCTTC; D: NA; J: TRBJ2-1; V: TRBV7-9; size: NA
CDR3: CASSYPGDGATGELFF; DNA: TGTGCCAGCAGTTACCCAGGGGACGGGGCCACCGGGGAGCTGTTTTTT; D: NA; J: TRBJ2-2; V: TRBV6-6; size: NA
CDR3: CASSQVGQGDGYTF; DNA: TGCGCCAGCAGCCAAGTGGGCCAGGGGGATGGCTACACCTTC; D: TRBD1; J: TRBJ1-2; V: TRBV4-1; size: NA
CDR3: CASSPTGGSYNEQFF; DNA: TGTGCCAGCTCACCTACAGGGGGATCCTACAATGAGCAGTTCTTC; D: TRBD1; J: TRBJ2-1; V: TRBV18; size: NA
CDR3: CASSSQDQETQYF; DNA: TGTGCCAGCAGCTCACAGGACCAAGAGACCCAGTACTTC; D: NA; J: TRBJ2-5; V: TRBV13; size: NA
CDR3: CASSLDRGSAGNTIYF; DNA: TGTGCCAGCAGCTTGGACAGGGGTTCGGCTGGAAACACCATATATTTT; D: TRBD1; J: TRBJ1-3; V: TRBV5-4; size: once
CDR3: CASSHAGRTNTEAFF; DNA: TGCGCCAGCAGCCACGCGGGACGGACGAACACTGAAGCTTTCTTT; D: NA; J: TRBJ1-1; V: TRBV4-1; size: NA
CDR3: CASSRGTGAFF; DNA: TGTGCCAGCAGCAGGGGGACAGGGGCTTTCTTT; D: TRBD1; J: TRBJ1-1; V: TRBV28; size: once
CDR3: CASSLSSGLTYEQYF; DNA: TGTGCCAGCAGTTTATCTAGCGGGCTTACCTACGAGCAGTACTTC; D: TRBD2; J: TRBJ2-7; V: TRBV27; size: NA
CDR3: CASTRNGDNNEQFF; DNA: TGTGCCAGCACCCGTAACGGGGATAACAATGAGCAGTTCTTC; D: NA; J: TRBJ2-1; V: TRBV6-5; size: NA
CDR3: CASSSLGGGSPLHF; DNA: TGTGCCAGCAGTTCTTTGGGAGGGGGATCACCCCTCCACTTT; D: NA; J: TRBJ1-6; V: TRBV25-1; size: NA
CDR3: CASSLARYTSTDTQYF; DNA: TGCGCCAGCAGCTTGGCCAGGTATACTAGCACAGATACGCAGTATTTT; D: NA; J: TRBJ2-3; V: TRBV5-1; size: NA
CDR3: CASTLTALQNYQPQHF; DNA: TGTGCCAGCACCCTGACAGCTCTTCAGAATTATCAGCCCCAGCATTTT; D: NA; J: TRBJ1-5; V: TRBV6-6; size: NA
CDR3: CASSLAVTGISYEQYF; DNA: TGCGCCAGCAGCTTGGCGGTGACAGGTATCTCCTACGAGCAGTACTTC; D: NA; J: TRBJ2-7; V: TRBV5-1; size: NA
CDR3: CASSQGAGENTEAFF; DNA: TGCGCCAGCAGCCAAGGGGCAGGGGAGAACACTGAAGCTTTCTTT; D: NA; J: TRBJ1-1; V: TRBV4-1; size: NA
CDR3: CAPPGGGYTF; DNA: TGTGCCCCACCAGGGGGCGGCTACACCTTC; D: TRBD1; J: TRBJ1-2; V: TRBV7-9; size: NA
CDR3: CASSPGGIPWGYTF; DNA: TGTGCCAGCAGTCCCGGGGGGATCCCTTGGGGCTACACCTTC; D: NA; J: TRBJ1-2; V: TRBV27; size: NA
CDR3: CASSLGPGTGGIHGYTF; DNA: TGTGCCAGCAGCTTAGGGCCGGGGACAGGGGGCATTCATGGCTACACCTTC; D: TRBD1; J: TRBJ1-2; V: TRBV7-6; size: NA
CDR3: CASSPKGDYSYEQYF; DNA: TGTGCCAGCAGCCCCAAGGGGGATTACTCCTACGAGCAGTACTTC; D: NA; J: TRBJ2-7; V: TRBV5-4; size: NA
CDR3: CSVRDRGTDTQYF; DNA: TGCAGCGTGAGGGACAGGGGAACAGATACGCAGTATTTT; D: TRBD1; J: TRBJ2-3; V: TRBV29-1; size: NA
CDR3: CASSFTGGRESGYTF; DNA: TGTGCCAGCAGCTTCACAGGGGGAAGGGAGTCTGGCTACACCTTC; D: TRBD1; J: TRBJ1-2; V: TRBV13; size: NA
CDR3: CASSVGLANEQFF; DNA: TGCGCCAGCAGTGTGGGACTAGCGAATGAGCAGTTCTTC; D: TRBD2; J: TRBJ2-1; V: TRBV10-2; size: NA
CDR3: CASSQAYGLNTEAFF; DNA: TGCGCCAGCAGCCAAGCATACGGTTTGAACACTGAAGCTTTCTTT; D: NA; J: TRBJ1-1; V: TRBV4-1; size: few
CDR3: CASSPGTASYGYTF; DNA: TGTGCCAGCAGCCCTGGGACAGCTTCCTATGGCTACACCTTC; D: TRBD1; J: TRBJ1-2; V: TRBV28; size: NA
CDR3: CASSLALQGPADTQYF; DNA: TGTGCCAGCAGCTTGGCCCTACAGGGTCCAGCAGATACGCAGTATTTT; D: NA; J: TRBJ2-3; V: TRBV5-6; size: NA
CDR3: CASSSMGGWNEQFF; DNA: TGCGCCAGCAGCTCGATGGGAGGTTGGAATGAGCAGTTCTTC; D: NA; J: TRBJ2-1; V: TRBV5-1; size: NA
CDR3: CASSQEKHRGRWETQYF; DNA: TGTGCCAGCAGCCAAGAAAAACACAGGGGGCGCTGGGAGACCCAGTACTTC; D: TRBD1; J: TRBJ2-5; V: TRBV14; size: NA
CDR3: CASSLGWASTDTQYF; DNA: TGTGCCAGCAGCTTAGGGTGGGCTAGCACAGATACGCAGTATTTT; D: NA; J: TRBJ2-3; V: TRBV7-3; size: NA
CDR3: CASSYSGQGYGYTF; DNA: TGTGCCAGCAGTTACTCTGGACAGGGCTATGGCTACACCTTC; D: TRBD1; J: TRBJ1-2; V: TRBV6-5; size: NA
CDR3: CASSQRVGGPGSPLHF; DNA: TGCGCCAGCAGCCAACGGGTCGGCGGGCCGGGTTCACCCCTCCACTTT; D: NA; J: TRBJ1-6; V: TRBV4-3; size: few
CDR3: CASSFVTSGLYNEQFF; DNA: TGTGCCAGCAGTTTCGTGACTAGCGGGCTCTACAATGAGCAGTTCTTC; D: TRBD2; J: TRBJ2-1; V: TRBV28; size: NA
CDR3: CASSASTGVKEMGYTF; DNA: TGTGCCAGCAGCGCCTCGACAGGGGTTAAAGAGATGGGCTACACCTTC; D: TRBD1; J: TRBJ1-2; V: TRBV7-9; size: NA
CDR3: CASSLYGGPNTEAFF; DNA: TGTGCCAGCAGCTTATACGGGGGACCGAACACTGAAGCTTTCTTT; D: NA; J: TRBJ1-1; V: TRBV7-9; size: NA
CDR3: CASSAEEARNSPLHF; DNA: TGTGCCAGCAGCGCAGAGGAGGCAAGGAATTCACCCCTCCACTTT; D: NA; J: TRBJ1-6; V: TRBV2; size: NA
CDR3: CASRTGTGLYEQYF; DNA: TGTGCCAGCAGGACCGGGACAGGGCTATACGAGCAGTACTTC; D: TRBD1; J: TRBJ2-7; V: TRBV5-6; size: once
CDR3: CASSRASGGADETQYF; DNA: TGTGCCAGCAGCAGGGCTAGCGGGGGGGCAGATGAGACCCAGTACTTC; D: TRBD2; J: TRBJ2-5; V: TRBV5-4; size: NA
CDR3: CARSLTTGKTFF; DNA: TGTGCCAGAAGCCTTACGACAGGGAAAACTTTCTTT; D: TRBD1; J: TRBJ1-1; V: TRBV5-3; size: NA
CDR3: CASSFSGGGYNEQFF; DNA: TGTGCCAGCAGTTTCAGCGGGGGGGGGTACAATGAGCAGTTCTTC; D: TRBD2; J: TRBJ2-1; V: TRBV2; size: NA
CDR3: CASSEGMTEQNTGELFF; DNA: TGTGCCAGCAGTGAAGGGATGACAGAGCAGAACACCGGGGAGCTGTTTTTT; D: NA; J: TRBJ2-2; V: TRBV6-1; size: NA
CDR3: CASSEWQGISYGYTF; DNA: TGTGCCAGCAGTGAATGGCAGGGTATATCCTATGGCTACACCTTC; D: NA; J: TRBJ1-2; V: TRBV6-1; size: NA